This T cell receptor beta chain originates from a study of CD8 T cells in Susac syndrome. Negative isolation was used for CD8+ and CD4+ T cells and FACS enrichment for TEMRA cells. CDR3 length equals 16 residues. V lost 6 bases to trimming and J lost 1 base; unmatched junction nucleotides: 11. The V gene's germline CDR1 is SGHDN and CDR2 FVKESK. This clonotype was seen only once. The RNA, roughly 0.45 to 1 ug, was put through reverse transcription using random hexamers. TCRdb recomputed calls from the immunoSEQ multiplex PCR reads with MiXCR, one row per CDR3 protein. Seen here are roughly 80,000 distinct CDR3 sequences, around 94% observed once, and the top ten hold roughly 0.24%.

The V call is TRBV14, the J call TRBJ1-2; 7 nucleotides align to TRBD1. The clonotype originates from a human donor in good health. Sequences were obtained from CD8+ T cells from PBMCs. The CDR3 nucleotides read TGTGCCAGCAGTCACCGGGACAGCCTAGTTAACTATGGCTACACCTTC. Translated: CASSHRDSLVNYGYTF.